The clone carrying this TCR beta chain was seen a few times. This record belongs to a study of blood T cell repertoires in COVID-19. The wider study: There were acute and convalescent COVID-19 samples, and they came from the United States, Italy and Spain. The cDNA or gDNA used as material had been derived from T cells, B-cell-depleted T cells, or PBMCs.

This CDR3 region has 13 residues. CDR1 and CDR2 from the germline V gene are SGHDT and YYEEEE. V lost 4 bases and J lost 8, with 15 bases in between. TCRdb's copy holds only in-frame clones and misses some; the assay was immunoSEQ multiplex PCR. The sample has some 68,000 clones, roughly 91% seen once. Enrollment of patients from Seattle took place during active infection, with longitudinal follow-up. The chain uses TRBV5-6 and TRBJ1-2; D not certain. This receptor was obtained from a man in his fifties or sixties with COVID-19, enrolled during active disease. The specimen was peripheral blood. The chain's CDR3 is CASSVRVLGGYTF. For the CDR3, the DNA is TGTGCCAGCAGCGTACGGGTGCTTGGGGGCTACACCTTC.